Detailed here is one TCR beta chain. This entry is derived from a study of blood T cell repertoires in COVID-19. Turning to the study itself: Material from acute and convalescent COVID-19 was sourced from the United States, Italy and Spain. Sources were T cells, B-cell-depleted T cells, or PBMCs; the material itself was cDNA or gDNA.

The CDR3 spans 13 residues. The V and J ends lost 7 bases and 0 bases respectively, with 6 bases between them. Germline V gives CDR1 KGHDR, CDR2 SFDVKD. In Seattle, patients joined the study during active infection and were tracked longitudinally. Original analysis: The authors estimated nucleated cell counts from reference gene primer amplification. The data were produced by immunoSEQ multiplex PCR, yet TCRdb's version contains in-frame clones alone and is incomplete. Clone size and V and J calls were adopted from that table, with D and trimming inferred from the DNA. This table has 200,000 to 250,000 clones, roughly four fifths appearing once.

This chain links TRBV24-1 with TRBJ1-5, with D hard to call. Sequenced: peripheral blood. The sequence came from an elderly woman with COVID-19, enrolled during active disease. The CDR3 sequence: CATSPNSNQPQHF. DNA for the CDR3: TGTGCCACCAGCCCTAATAGCAATCAGCCCCAGCATTTT.